These T cell receptor beta chains were read from a single sample in a study of cytomegalovirus exposure and HLA in healthy donors. Libraries were prepared by immunoSEQ multiplex PCR; TCRdb keeps only in-frame clonotypes and omits some of them. This table has roughly 140,000 clones, approximately 80% appearing once. The material sequenced was PBMCs. These receptors came from a male donor in good health and CMV-seronegative. The CDR3 runs from the conserved cysteine through the conserved F or W. A D gene is named only where the DNA matches it firmly. Clone size is given for some rows only: seen once, a few or many times, or a class if the clone is expanded.

few	11	TRBV6-6	NA	TRBJ2-7	TGTGCCAGCGGGCTCGGCTACGAGCAGTACTTC	CASGLGYEQYF
few	13	TRBV4-1	TRBD1	TRBJ2-7	TGCGCCAGCAGCCTCCGACAGGGGTACGAGCAGTACTTC	CASSLRQGYEQYF
NA	14	TRBV6-6	NA	TRBJ2-1	TGTGCCAGCAGTTATACACAGCCCTACAATGAGCAGTTCTTC	CASSYTQPYNEQFF
once	13	TRBV5-4	NA	TRBJ1-3	TGTGCCAGCAGCTCAGGGTCCGGAAACACCATATATTTT	CASSSGSGNTIYF
NA	15	TRBV30	TRBD2	TRBJ2-1	TGTGCCTGGGGCCTAGGAGCGGGGGCCTACAATGAGCAGTTCTTC	CAWGLGAGAYNEQFF
NA	12	TRBV7-9	NA	TRBJ1-6	TGTGCCAGCAGCTTAGCGCACGAGCCCCTCCACTTT	CASSLAHEPLHF
NA	18	TRBV5-6	TRBD1	TRBJ1-1	TGTGCCAGCAGCTTGTCCCTAGCCGGCGGACAGGGGTATACTGAAGCTTTCTTT	CASSLSLAGGQGYTEAFF
NA	15	TRBV28	TRBD1	TRBJ1-2	TGTGCCAGCACCTATCTGGGGACAGAGGGTGGTGGCTACACCTTC	CASTYLGTEGGGYTF
NA	13	TRBV11-2	NA	TRBJ2-7	TGTGCCAGCAGCCCCGGGACACTCTACGAGCAGTACTTC	CASSPGTLYEQYF
NA	14	TRBV5-1	NA	TRBJ2-5	TGCGCCAGCAGCCCGGCAGGGTCCCAAGAGACCCAGTACTTC	CASSPAGSQETQYF
NA	14	TRBV11-2	NA	TRBJ1-3	TGTGCCAGTTTTCAAACAGGGCCTGGAAACACCATATATTTT	CASFQTGPGNTIYF
NA	15	TRBV7-9	NA	TRBJ2-3	TGTGCCAGCAGCTCGCTAGAGCGTTCTGCCGATACGCAGTATTTT	CASSSLERSADTQYF
NA	15	TRBV28	NA	TRBJ1-1	TGTGCCAGCAGTTTATACGTAGAGGGCGACGCTGAAGCTTTCTTT	CASSLYVEGDAEAFF
NA	14	TRBV7-2	NA	TRBJ2-6	TGTGCCAGCAGCTTAGCGGGCGGGGCCAACGTCCTGACTTTC	CASSLAGGANVLTF
NA	16	TRBV5-1	NA	TRBJ1-4	TGCGCCAGCAGCTTAGGAGACAGAACAACTAATGAAAAACTGTTTTTT	CASSLGDRTTNEKLFF
NA	16	TRBV30	TRBD2	TRBJ2-3	TGTGCCTGGAGTGTACAAGCGGGGGTGGGCACAGATACGCAGTATTTT	CAWSVQAGVGTDTQYF
NA	13	TRBV11-3	NA	TRBJ1-1	TGTGCCAGCAGCTTAGATCAGGGGACTGAAGCTTTCTTT	CASSLDQGTEAFF
NA	14	TRBV6-5	TRBD1	TRBJ1-5	TGTGCCAGCAGCAAGGGACAGAGAAATCAGCCCCAGCATTTT	CASSKGQRNQPQHF
NA	15	TRBV4-3	TRBD2	TRBJ2-3	TGCGCCAGCAGCCAAGGTATCAGCGGGGCAGATACGCAGTATTTT	CASSQGISGADTQYF
few	12	TRBV29-1	TRBD1	TRBJ1-3	TGCAGCGCCGAACAGGGGCGAAACACCATATATTTT	CSAEQGRNTIYF
NA	16	TRBV29-1	TRBD1	TRBJ1-4	TGCAGCGTTGAAGTCTTGATGCAGGGGGGTAATGAAAAACTGTTTTTT	CSVEVLMQGGNEKLFF
NA	12	TRBV5-5	NA	TRBJ2-2	TGTGCCAGCAGCTTGCTGTCCGGGGAGCTGTTTTTT	CASSLLSGELFF
NA	14	TRBV4-2	TRBD1	TRBJ2-1	TGTGCCAGCAGCGGACAGGGGGATGGGGGTGAGCAGTTCTTC	CASSGQGDGGEQFF
NA	14	TRBV5-1	TRBD1	TRBJ2-7	TGCGCCAGCAGCCTAAGAGGACAGGCCTACGAGCAGTACTTC	CASSLRGQAYEQYF
NA	15	TRBV7-2	TRBD2	TRBJ2-7	TGTGCCAGCAGCAGTGTAGCGGGGGGGTCCTACGAGCAGTACTTC	CASSSVAGGSYEQYF
once	14	TRBV4-2	TRBD1	TRBJ1-4	TGTGCCAGCAGCCAAGATAACAGGGGGATGGGGTTGTTTTTT	CASSQDNRGMGLFF
few	16	TRBV9	TRBD2	TRBJ2-7	TGTGCCAGCAGCTTAAGACTGCAGCGGGGGAGCTACGAGCAGTACTTC	CASSLRLQRGSYEQYF
NA	17	TRBV21-1	NA	TRBJ2-3	TGTGCCAGCATACAACAGGGGCGGACGCCCCTCACAGATACGCAGTATTTT	CASIQQGRTPLTDTQYF
NA	12	TRBV28	NA	TRBJ2-2	TGTGCCAGCAGGACTTACACCGGGGAGCTGTTTTTT	CASRTYTGELFF
NA	14	TRBV19	NA	TRBJ2-3	TGTGCCAGTAGTCCAGGGCTTACGGCAGATACGCAGTATTTT	CASSPGLTADTQYF
NA	14	TRBV4-1	NA	TRBJ1-2	TGCGCCAGCAGCCAAGAGTCTAACGAACAGGGCTACACCTTC	CASSQESNEQGYTF
NA	11	TRBV30	TRBD1	TRBJ1-1	TGTGCCTGGAGCGGGGACAGGGTCGCTTTCTTT	CAWSGDRVAFF
NA	14	TRBV5-1	NA	TRBJ1-1	TGCGCCAGCAGCTTGGCAGAGGCCGAGTTTGAAGCTTTCTTT	CASSLAEAEFEAFF
few	13	TRBV4-2	TRBD1	TRBJ1-5	TGTGCCAGCAGCCGGACAGGGGATCAGCCCCAGCATTTT	CASSRTGDQPQHF
NA	14	TRBV29-1	NA	TRBJ2-6	TGCAGCGTTGAGACGGGGTCTGGGGCCAACGTCCTGACTTTC	CSVETGSGANVLTF
NA	13	TRBV7-2	NA	TRBJ1-2	TGTGCCAGCAGCTTAACACGGGACTATGGCTACACCTTC	CASSLTRDYGYTF
few	12	TRBV2	NA	TRBJ1-1	TGTGCCAGCAGTGCGGGGAACACTGAAGCTTTCTTT	CASSAGNTEAFF
NA	14	TRBV5-1	NA	TRBJ2-5	TGCGCCAGCAGCTTGGGCGGGCAACAAGAGACCCAGTACTTC	CASSLGGQQETQYF
once	17	TRBV25-1	TRBD2	TRBJ2-5	TGTGCCAGCGGGACCGACCTCTCGGGGGGGGCAGGAGAGACCCAGTACTTC	CASGTDLSGGAGETQYF
NA	16	TRBV4-2	NA	TRBJ1-5	TGTGCCAGCAGCCAAGGATCAGGACAGAACAATCAGCCCCAGCATTTT	CASSQGSGQNNQPQHF
NA	20	TRBV9	TRBD1	TRBJ2-1	TGTGCCAGCAGCGTAGCATCTCTGGGCCCTCGGGACAGGAGCTACAATGAGCAGTTCTTC	CASSVASLGPRDRSYNEQFF
NA	13	TRBV30	TRBD1	TRBJ1-2	TGTGCCTGGAGCACACAGGGGACCGGTGGCTACACCTTC	CAWSTQGTGGYTF
NA	13	TRBV2	NA	TRBJ2-1	TGTGCCAGCAGTGAACAGGGGTACAATGAGCAGTTCTTC	CASSEQGYNEQFF
NA	16	TRBV10-3	TRBD2	TRBJ2-5	TGTGCCATCAGTGGCGGGGGGGCCACGGATCAAGAGACCCAGTACTTC	CAISGGGATDQETQYF
NA	13	TRBV5-3	NA	TRBJ1-2	TGTGCCAGAAGCTTGGACGGAGTCGGTCGTTACACCTTC	CARSLDGVGRYTF
NA	14	TRBV5-1	NA	TRBJ2-3	TGCGCCAGCAGCTTGAGTGACTTCACAGATACGCAGTATTTT	CASSLSDFTDTQYF
NA	13	TRBV6-5	TRBD1	TRBJ2-1	TGTGCCACCGCCTCGACAGGGTTCCATGAGCAGTTCTTC	CATASTGFHEQFF
NA	14	TRBV7-9	NA	TRBJ1-1	TGTGCCAGCAGCTTGCAGGGGAGTAACACTGAAGCTTTCTTT	CASSLQGSNTEAFF
NA	16	TRBV18	NA	TRBJ1-2	TGTGCCAGCACCCAAACTCCGAGACAGGAGACCTATGGCTACACCTTC	CASTQTPRQETYGYTF
NA	16	TRBV7-2	NA	TRBJ1-3	TGTGCCAGCAGCTTAGGGACAAGTCACTCTGGAAACACCATATATTTT	CASSLGTSHSGNTIYF
NA	14	TRBV4-3	NA	TRBJ1-2	TGCGCCAGCAGCCAAGAGGAGGGACGGGGTGGCTACACCTTC	CASSQEEGRGGYTF
NA	14	TRBV7-2	NA	TRBJ1-3	TGTGCCAGCAGCTCCCGGGGGGCCGGAAACACCATATATTTT	CASSSRGAGNTIYF
once	16	TRBV7-9	TRBD1	TRBJ2-7	TGTGCCAGCAGCCCTCGGACAGGGGGGTTCCCCCACGAGCAGTACTTC	CASSPRTGGFPHEQYF
NA	15	TRBV19	TRBD1	TRBJ1-1	TGTGCCAGTAGTATAGGACAGGGGGCGGGAACTGAAGCTTTCTTT	CASSIGQGAGTEAFF
NA	14	TRBV28	NA	TRBJ2-7	TGTGCCAGCAGTTCCGCGCCAATCCCCTACGAGCAGTACTTC	CASSSAPIPYEQYF
NA	15	TRBV10-2	NA	TRBJ2-1	TGCGCCAGCAGCCTAAGCGGGTCCACCTACAATGAGCAGTTCTTC	CASSLSGSTYNEQFF
few	14	TRBV6-5	NA	TRBJ1-2	TGTGCCAGCAGTTACGTCGCCGGGTACTATGGCTACACCTTC	CASSYVAGYYGYTF